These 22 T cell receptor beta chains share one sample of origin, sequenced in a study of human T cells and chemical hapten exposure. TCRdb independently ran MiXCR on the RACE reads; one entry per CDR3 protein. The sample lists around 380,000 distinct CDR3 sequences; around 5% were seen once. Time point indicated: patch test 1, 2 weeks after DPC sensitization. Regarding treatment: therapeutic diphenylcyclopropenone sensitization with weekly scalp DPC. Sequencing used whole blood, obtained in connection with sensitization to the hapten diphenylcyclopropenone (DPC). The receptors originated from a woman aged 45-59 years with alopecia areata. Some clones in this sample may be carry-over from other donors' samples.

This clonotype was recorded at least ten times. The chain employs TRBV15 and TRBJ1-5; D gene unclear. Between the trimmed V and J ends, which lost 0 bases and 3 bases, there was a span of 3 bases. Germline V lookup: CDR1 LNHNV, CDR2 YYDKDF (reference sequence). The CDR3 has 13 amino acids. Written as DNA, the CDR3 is TGTGCCACCAGCAGAGACGCCAATCAGCCCCAGCATTTT. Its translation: CATSRDANQPQHF.

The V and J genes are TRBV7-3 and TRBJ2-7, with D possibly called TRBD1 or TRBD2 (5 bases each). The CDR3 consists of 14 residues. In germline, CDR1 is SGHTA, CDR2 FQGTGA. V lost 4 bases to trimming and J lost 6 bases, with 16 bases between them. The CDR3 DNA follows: TGTGCCAGCAGCTCCCCAACTCGGGGCCTCGAGCAGTACTTC. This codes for CASSSPTRGLEQYF.

The CDR3 DNA is TGTGCCAGCAGCTCAACAGGGACCTCCTACGAGCAGTACTTC. It encodes CASSSTGTSYEQYF. J is TRBJ2-7 and V is TRBV7-3; the D gene is possibly TRBD1 (6 bases). The CDR3 is 14 residues long. Germline CDR1 is SGHTA and CDR2 is FQGTGA. The ends were cut back, 4 bases at V and 0 bases at J, with 10 bases in the middle.

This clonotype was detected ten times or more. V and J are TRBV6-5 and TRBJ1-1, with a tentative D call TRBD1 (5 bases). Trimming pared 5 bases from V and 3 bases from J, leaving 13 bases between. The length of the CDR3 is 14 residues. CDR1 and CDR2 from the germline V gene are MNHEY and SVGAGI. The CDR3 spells CASSEGRFHTEAFF. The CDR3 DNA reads TGTGCCAGCAGTGAGGGGCGGTTCCACACTGAAGCTTTCTTT.

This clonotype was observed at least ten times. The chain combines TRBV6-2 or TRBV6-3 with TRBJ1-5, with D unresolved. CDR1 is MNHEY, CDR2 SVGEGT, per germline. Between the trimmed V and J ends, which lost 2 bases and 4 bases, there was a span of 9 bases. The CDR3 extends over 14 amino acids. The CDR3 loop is CASSYPSGNQPQHF. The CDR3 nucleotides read TGTGCCAGCAGTTACCCCAGTGGGAATCAGCCCCAGCATTTT.

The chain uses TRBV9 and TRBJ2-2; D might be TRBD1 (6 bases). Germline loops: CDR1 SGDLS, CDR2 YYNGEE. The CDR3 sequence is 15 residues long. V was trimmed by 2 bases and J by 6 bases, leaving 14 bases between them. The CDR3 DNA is TGTGCCAGCAGCGTGACTCCAGGGGTTGCCGGGGAGCTGTTTTTT. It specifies CASSVTPGVAGELFF.

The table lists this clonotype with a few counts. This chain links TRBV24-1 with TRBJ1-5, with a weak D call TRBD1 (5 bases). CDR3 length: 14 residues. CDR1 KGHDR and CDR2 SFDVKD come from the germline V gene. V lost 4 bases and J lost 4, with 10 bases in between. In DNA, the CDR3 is TGTGCCACCAGTGACCGGGACTTTAATCAGCCCCAGCATTTT. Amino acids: CATSDRDFNQPQHF.

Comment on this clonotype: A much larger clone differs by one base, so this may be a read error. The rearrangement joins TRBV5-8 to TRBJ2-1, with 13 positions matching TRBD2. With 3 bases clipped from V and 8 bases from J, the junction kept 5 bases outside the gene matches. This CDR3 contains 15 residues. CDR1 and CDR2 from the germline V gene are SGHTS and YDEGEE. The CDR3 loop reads CASSSGLAGVDEQFF. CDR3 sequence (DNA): TGTGCCAGCAGCTCCGGACTAGCGGGAGTGGATGAGCAGTTCTTC. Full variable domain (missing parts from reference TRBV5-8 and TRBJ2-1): EAGVTQSPTHLIKTRGQQATLRCSPISGHTSVYWYQQALGLGLQFLLWYDEGEERNRGNFPPRFSGRQFPNYSSELNVNALELEDSALYLCASSSGLAGVDEQFFGPGTRLTVL.

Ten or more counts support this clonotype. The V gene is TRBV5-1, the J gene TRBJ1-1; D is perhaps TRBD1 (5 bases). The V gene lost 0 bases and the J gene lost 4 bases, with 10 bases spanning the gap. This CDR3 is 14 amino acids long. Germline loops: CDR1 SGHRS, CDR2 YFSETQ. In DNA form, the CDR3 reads TGCGCCAGCAGCTTGGGAGGGGCGGGCACTGAAGCTTTCTTT. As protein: CASSLGGAGTEAFF.

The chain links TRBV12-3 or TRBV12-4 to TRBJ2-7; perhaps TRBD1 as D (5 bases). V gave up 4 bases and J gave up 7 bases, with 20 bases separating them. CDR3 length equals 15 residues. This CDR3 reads CASSSHHTHNREQYF. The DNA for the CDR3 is TGTGCCAGCAGTTCACACCACACCCATAACAGGGAGCAGTACTTC.

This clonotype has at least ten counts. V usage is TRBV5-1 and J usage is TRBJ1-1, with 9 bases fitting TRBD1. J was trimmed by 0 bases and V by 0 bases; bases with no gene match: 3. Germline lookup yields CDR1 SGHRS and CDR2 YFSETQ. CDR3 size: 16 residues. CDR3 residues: CASSLGGQGMNTEAFF. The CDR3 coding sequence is TGCGCCAGCAGCTTGGGGGGACAGGGTATGAACACTGAAGCTTTCTTT.

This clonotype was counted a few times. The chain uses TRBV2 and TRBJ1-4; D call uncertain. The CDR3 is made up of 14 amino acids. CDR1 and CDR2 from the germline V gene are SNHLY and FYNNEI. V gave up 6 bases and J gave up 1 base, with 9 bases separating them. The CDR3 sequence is CASRGAVTNEKLFF. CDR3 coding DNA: TGTGCCAGCAGGGGCGCCGTAACTAATGAAAAACTGTTTTTT.

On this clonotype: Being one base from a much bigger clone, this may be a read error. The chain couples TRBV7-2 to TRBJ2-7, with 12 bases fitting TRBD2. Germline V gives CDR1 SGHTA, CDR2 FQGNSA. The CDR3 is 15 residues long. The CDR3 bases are TGTGCCAGCAGCCCCACTAGCGGGGGGAACTACGATCAGTACTTC. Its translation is CASSPTSGGNYDQYF.

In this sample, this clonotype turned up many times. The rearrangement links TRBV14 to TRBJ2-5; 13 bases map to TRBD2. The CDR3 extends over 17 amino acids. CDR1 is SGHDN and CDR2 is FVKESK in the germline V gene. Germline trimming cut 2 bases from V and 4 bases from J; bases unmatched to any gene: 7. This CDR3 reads CASSQSRTSGSIETQYF. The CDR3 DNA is TGTGCCAGCAGCCAATCACGGACTAGCGGGAGTATAGAGACCCAGTACTTC.

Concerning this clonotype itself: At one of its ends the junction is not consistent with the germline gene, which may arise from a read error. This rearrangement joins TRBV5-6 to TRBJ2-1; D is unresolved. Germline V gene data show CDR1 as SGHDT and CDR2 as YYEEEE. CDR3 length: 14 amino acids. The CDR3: CASNLVPDPNEQFF. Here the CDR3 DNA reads TGTGCCAGCAACTTGGTTCCAGACCCCAATGAGCAGTTCTTC.

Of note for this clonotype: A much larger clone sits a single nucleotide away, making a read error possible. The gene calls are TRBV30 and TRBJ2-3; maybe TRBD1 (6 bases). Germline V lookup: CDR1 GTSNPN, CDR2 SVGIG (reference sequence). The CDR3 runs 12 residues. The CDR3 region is CVWSVGGDTQYF. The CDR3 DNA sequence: TGTGTCTGGAGTGTAGGGGGAGATACGCAGTATTTT.

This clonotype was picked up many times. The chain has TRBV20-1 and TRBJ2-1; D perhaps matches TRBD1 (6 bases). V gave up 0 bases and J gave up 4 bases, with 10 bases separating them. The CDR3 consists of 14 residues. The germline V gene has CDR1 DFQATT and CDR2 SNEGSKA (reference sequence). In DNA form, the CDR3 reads TGCAGTGCTAGAGAACAGGGAAGGTACAATGAGCAGTTCTTC. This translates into CSAREQGRYNEQFF.

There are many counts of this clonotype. The CDR3 bases are TGTTGCACCGAGGGGCGAGGCTATGGCTACACCTTC. This gives the protein CCTEGRGYGYTF. The chain couples TRBV7-9 to TRBJ1-2; D is possibly TRBD1 (5 bases). The CDR3 runs 12 residues. Germline V gene sequence: CDR1 SEHNR, CDR2 FQNEAQ (reference sequence).

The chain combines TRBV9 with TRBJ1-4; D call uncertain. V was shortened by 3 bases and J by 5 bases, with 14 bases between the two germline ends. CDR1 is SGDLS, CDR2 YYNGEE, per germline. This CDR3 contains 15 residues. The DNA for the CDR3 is TGTGCCAGCAGCGGGTCCCAAACGCCCAATGAAAAACTGTTTTTT. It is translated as CASSGSQTPNEKLFF.

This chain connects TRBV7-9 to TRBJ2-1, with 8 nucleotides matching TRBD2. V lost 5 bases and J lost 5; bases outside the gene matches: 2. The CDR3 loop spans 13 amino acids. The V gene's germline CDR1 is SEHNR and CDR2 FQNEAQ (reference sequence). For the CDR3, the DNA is TGTGCCAGCAGCCAACTAGCGGACAATGAGCAGTTCTTC. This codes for CASSQLADNEQFF. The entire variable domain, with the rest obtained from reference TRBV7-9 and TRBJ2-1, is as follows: DTGVSQNPRHKITKRGQNVTFRCDPISEHNRLYWYRQTLGQGPEFLTYFQNEAQLEKSRLLSDRFSAERPKGSFSTLEIQRTEQGDSAMYLCASSQLADNEQFFGPGTRLTVL.

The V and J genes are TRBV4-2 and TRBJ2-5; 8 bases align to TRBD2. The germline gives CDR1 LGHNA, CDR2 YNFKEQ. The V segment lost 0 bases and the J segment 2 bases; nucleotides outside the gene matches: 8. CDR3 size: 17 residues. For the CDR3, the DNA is TGTGCCAGCAGCCAAGAGATAATGGCGGGAGGACAAGAGACCCAGTACTTC. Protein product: CASSQEIMAGGQETQYF.

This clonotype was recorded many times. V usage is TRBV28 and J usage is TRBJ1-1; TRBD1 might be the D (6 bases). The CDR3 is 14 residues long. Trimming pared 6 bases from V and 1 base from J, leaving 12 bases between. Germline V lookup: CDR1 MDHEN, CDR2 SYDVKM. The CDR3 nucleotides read TGTGCCAGCAGGTCAGTACAGGGGAACACTGAAGCTTTCTTT. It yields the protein CASRSVQGNTEAFF.